This T cell receptor (beta chain) was recorded in a study of human CD8 memory T cell subsets. This clonotype is called medium-sized based on its frequency. It was UMI-labeled 5' RACE by which the TCR beta libraries were made. The authors' processing: Libraries were built for TCR beta, and each one held between about 2,600 and 18,000 functional CDR3 beta clonotypes. Each CDR3 protein gets one entry in TCRdb, which reprocessed the 5' RACE reads and gives no DNA. TCRdb, rather than the study authors, made the V and J calls. The sample spans 7,200 or so distinct CDR3 sequences; the ten largest clones claim around 21%. Germline CDR1 and CDR2: LNHNV and YYDKDF (reference sequence). This CDR3 region has 14 residues. Isolation of the PBMC, which involved density gradient separation, used buffy coats from healthy donors.

This sequence originates from a human donor in good health. The rearrangement links TRBV15 to TRBJ1-2. Source material: CD8+ T cells from PBMCs. The CDR3 reads CATSREGTNYGYTF.